Presented here are 7 T cell receptor beta chains from one specimen sequenced in a study of OX40 agonist ivuxolimab in advanced cancers. Sequencing used immunoSEQ multiplex PCR; TCRdb keeps in-frame clones, though not all of them. The repertoire consists of approximately 97,000 clones, with about 90% occurring once and the leading ten covering around 5.5%. Specimen: CD4+ or CD8+ T cells sorted from blood, collected in a trial of the OX40 agonist ivuxolimab. Receptor source: an adult with an advanced solid tumor such as melanoma, head and neck, liver or kidney cancer.

The V and J genes are TRBV27 and TRBJ1-1; no clear D gene. CDR1 is MNHEY and CDR2 is SMNVEV in the germline V gene (reference sequence). V was pared by 5 bases and J by 4 bases, with 11 bases between. The length of the CDR3 is 13 residues. The CDR3 DNA reads as TGTGCCAGCAGTAGTAAGGGCAGCACTGAAGCTTTCTTT. Its translation is CASSSKGSTEAFF.

This clone was seen a single time. The chain employs TRBV10-3 and TRBJ2-5; possibly TRBD1 for D (5 bases). V lost 2 bases, J lost 4 bases, and 14 bases lay in between. The CDR3 runs to 15 residues. CDR1 is ENHRY, CDR2 SYGVKD, per germline. CDR3 bases: TGTGCCATCAGTGAGGGGGCAAATTTCGTAGAGACCCAGTACTTC. It encodes CAISEGANFVETQYF.

The gene calls are TRBV6-4 and TRBJ2-1; 8 bases align to TRBD2. The J segment lost 6 bases and the V segment lost 0 bases, leaving 4 bases of the junction unmatched. Per germline, CDR1 MRHNA and CDR2 SNTAGT. The CDR3 sequence is 15 residues long. The CDR3 nucleotides read TGTGCCAGCAGTGACTCGGCGGGGGGCGTCAATGAGCAGTTCTTC. As protein: CASSDSAGGVNEQFF.

CDR3 nucleotides: TGTGCCAGCGAGATGGGGGGATACTATGGCTACACCTTC. Residues: CASEMGGYYGYTF. The genes are TRBV6-1 and TRBJ1-2; tentatively, D is TRBD1 (5 bases). The CDR3 has 13 residues. CDR1 and CDR2 (germline): MNHNS, SASEGT. The V end lost 8 bases, the J end lost 3 bases, and 13 bases lay between the germline ends.

The J gene is TRBJ1-5, the V gene TRBV19, with D possibly being TRBD1 (6 bases). The CDR3 sequence is 15 residues long. Germline CDR1 LNHDA, CDR2 SQIVND (reference sequence). Trimming removed 3 bases at V and 6 bases at J, with 15 bases between. Here the CDR3 reads CASSISRGIPQPQHF. The CDR3 coding sequence is TGTGCCAGTAGTATTAGCAGGGGTATTCCTCAGCCCCAGCATTTT.

The chain employs TRBV25-1 and TRBJ2-6; D may be TRBD1 (6 bases). The V gene lost 3 bases and the J gene lost 0 bases, with 12 bases spanning the gap. Germline CDR1 MGHDK, CDR2 SYGVNS. This CDR3 contains 17 residues. DNA of the CDR3: TGTGCCAGCAGTGATCTGGACAGCACCTCTGGGGCCAACGTCCTGACTTTC. It translates to CASSDLDSTSGANVLTF.

J is TRBJ1-2 and V is TRBV7-8; TRBD1 is a possible D gene (5 bases). Germline values: CDR1 SGHVS, CDR2 FQNEAQ. Trimming stripped 3 bases from V and 5 bases from J, with 10 bases between. The CDR3 spans 13 residues. The CDR3 protein is CASSLAREYGYTF. In DNA, the CDR3 is TGTGCCAGCAGCTTGGCCAGGGAGTATGGCTACACCTTC.